The 32 T cell receptor beta chains in this list originate from one sample, sequenced in a study of CD8+ T cells in alopecia areata. TCR sequencing used cDNA made by reverse transcription of extracted RNA. Only in-frame clones appear in the TCRdb table, and some are missing; sequencing was by immunoSEQ multiplex PCR. The profile shows some 150,000 clones, about 67% of them singletons. The sequencing used CD8+ T cells sorted from blood, collected at week 0. The receptors come from a human donor with alopecia areata.

This chain uses TRBV9 with TRBJ2-7; D may correspond to TRBD1 or TRBD2 (5 bases each). Germline CDR1 is SGDLS and CDR2 is YYNGEE. V lost 0 bases to trimming and J lost 1 base, with 11 bases between them. This CDR3 spans 15 amino acids. The CDR3 nucleotides read TGTGCCAGCAGCGTAGCCCTTGGGGGATCCTACGAGCAGTACTTC. Translating it yields CASSVALGGSYEQYF.

Concerning this clone: Germline and junction disagree at one end, which may indicate a read error. The genes are TRBV7-7 and TRBJ2-3; weak D call: TRBD2 (6 bases). The length of the CDR3 is 13 residues. CDR1 and CDR2 (germline): SSHAT, FNYEAQ (reference sequence). The CDR3 is CASSFPGEDTQYF. Here the CDR3 DNA reads TGTGCTAGCAGCTTCCCGGGAGAGGATACGCAGTATTTT.

V and J are TRBV27 and TRBJ2-4; D is tentatively TRBD1 or TRBD2 (7 bases each). V was cut by 7 bases and J by 0 bases, with 19 bases left in between. The germline CDR1 and CDR2 sequences are MNHEY and SMNVEV (reference sequence). The CDR3 is 17 residues long. The CDR3 is CASTKGGGFGAKNIQYF. For the CDR3, the DNA is TGTGCCAGCACGAAGGGAGGGGGCTTTGGAGCCAAAAACATTCAGTACTTC.

The V call is TRBV4-1, the J call TRBJ1-1; 10 bases align to TRBD1. Trimming removed 4 bases from V and 0 bases from J; junction bases left unmatched: 8. CDR3 size: 17 residues. Per the germline V gene, CDR1 is MGHRA and CDR2 is YSYEKL. This CDR3 reads CASSRQTGQGMNTEAFF. The DNA for the CDR3 is TGCGCCAGCAGCCGACAGACGGGACAGGGGATGAACACTGAAGCTTTCTTT.

The rearrangement uses TRBV30 and TRBJ2-7; 9 positions match TRBD1. CDR3 length: 12 amino acids. Germline V gives CDR1 GTSNPN, CDR2 SVGIG (reference sequence). Unmatched junction bases numbered 1, after V lost 3 bases and J lost 4 bases. CDR3 coding DNA: TGTGCCTGGAGGGGACAGGGTTACGAGCAGTACTTC. Its protein is CAWRGQGYEQYF.

The V call is TRBV27, the J call TRBJ2-5; a weak D match, TRBD1 (8 bases). The CDR3 extends over 15 amino acids. CDR1 and CDR2 (germline): MNHEY, SMNVEV (reference sequence). The V and J ends lost 2 bases and 5 bases respectively, with 15 bases between them. The CDR3 sequence: CASSLTGQGGETQYF. The CDR3 DNA sequence: TGTGCCAGCAGTTTAACCGGACAGGGAGGGGAGACCCAGTACTTC.

This chain links TRBV29-1 with TRBJ2-1; 8 bases map to TRBD1. CDR1 and CDR2 from the germline V gene are SQVTM and ANQGSEA. Trimming took 3 bases from V and 6 from J; bases not matched to a gene: 4. The CDR3 loop spans 13 amino acids. The CDR3 sequence is CSVDGQGGNEQFF. Here the CDR3 DNA reads TGCAGCGTTGATGGACAGGGCGGCAATGAGCAGTTCTTC.

This chain links TRBV29-1 with TRBJ2-1; D call uncertain. The ends were cut back, 5 bases at V and 7 bases at J, with 6 bases in the middle. The CDR3 sequence is 10 residues long. CDR1 and CDR2 from the germline V gene are SQVTM and ANQGSEA. The DNA of the CDR3 is TGCAGCGTTCAGTGGAATGAGCAGTTCTTC. This sequence encodes CSVQWNEQFF.

In DNA form, the CDR3 reads TGCGCCAGCAGCTTGCCCACCTTCTCTGAGAAGCCTGGAAACACCATATATTTT. Encoded protein: CASSLPTFSEKPGNTIYF. The genes are TRBV5-1 and TRBJ1-3; D unresolved. The CDR3 totals 18 residues. The V and J ends lost 1 base and 2 bases respectively, with 19 bases between them. Looked up from germline, CDR1 is SGHRS and CDR2 is YFSETQ.

This chain connects TRBV30 to TRBJ1-3; D unclear. CDR3 length: 13 amino acids. From germline, CDR1 is GTSNPN and CDR2 SVGIG (reference sequence). Trimming took 5 bases from V and 2 from J, leaving 10 bases between them. In DNA, the CDR3 is TGTGCCTGGCGTCCGGATACTGGAAACACCATATATTTT. Protein sequence: CAWRPDTGNTIYF.

The CDR3 DNA is TGTGCCAGCAGCTTAGCTCCGGATGGCTACACCTTC. This gives the protein CASSLAPDGYTF. The rearrangement joins TRBV13 to TRBJ1-2; no clear D gene. This CDR3 is built from 12 residues. The V gene's germline CDR1 is PRHDT and CDR2 FYEKMQ (reference sequence). V was trimmed by 1 base and J by 6 bases, leaving 6 bases between them. Full variable domain (missing parts from reference TRBV13 and TRBJ1-2): AAGVIQSPRHLIKEKRETATLKCYPIPRHDTVYWYQQGPGQDPQFLISFYEKMQSDKGSIPDRFSAQQFSDYHSELNMSSLELGDSALYFCASSLAPDGYTFGSGTRLTVV.

This clone has a single count. This sequence joins TRBV5-8 and TRBJ2-7, with D possibly being TRBD1 or TRBD2 (5 bases each). There are 15 residues in the CDR3. CDR1 is SGHTS and CDR2 is YDEGEE in the germline V gene. V gave up 4 bases and J gave up 5 bases, with 19 bases separating them. CDR3 region: CASSLQGALGDEQYF. The CDR3 DNA sequence: TGTGCCAGCAGCCTCCAAGGGGCCTTGGGGGACGAGCAGTACTTC.

The chain uses TRBV30 and TRBJ2-7, with D maybe TRBD1 (6 bases). The CDR3 runs 14 residues. Germline V gives CDR1 GTSNPN, CDR2 SVGIG (reference sequence). V gave up 0 bases and J gave up 3 bases, with 12 bases separating them. DNA for the CDR3: TGTGCCTGGAGTGTAGGGGGAGAAGGCTACGAGCAGTACTTC. This translates into CAWSVGGEGYEQYF.

This clone was seen a few times. The V and J genes are TRBV11-1 and TRBJ2-2; 7 nucleotides line up with TRBD1. CDR3 size: 16 residues. V lost 0 bases to trimming and J lost 8 bases; unmatched junction nucleotides: 9. Germline values: CDR1 SGHAT, CDR2 FQDESV (reference sequence). CDR3 loop: CASSLAVGQAWGELFF. The CDR3 DNA reads TGTGCCAGCAGCTTAGCAGTTGGACAGGCCTGGGGGGAGCTGTTTTTT.

The chain links TRBV2 to TRBJ1-1; 7 nucleotides agree with TRBD1. Per the germline V gene, CDR1 is SNHLY and CDR2 is FYNNEI. Trimming cost V 4 bases and J 3 bases; bases outside gene matches: 2. The CDR3 contains 13 residues. CDR3 coding DNA: TGTGCCAGCAGTGGACAGGGACACACTGAAGCTTTCTTT. This translates into CASSGQGHTEAFF.

The sample holds many counts of this clone. The junction departs from the called germline gene at one end, perhaps through a read error. The chain carries TRBV7-7 and TRBJ2-3, with a possible D match to TRBD1 (6 bases). CDR1 and CDR2 (germline): SSHAT, FNYEAQ (reference sequence). The CDR3 runs 15 residues. The CDR3 nucleotides read TGTGCTAGCAGCTTAGGCCAGAGGGGGACAGATACGCAGTATTTT. Protein sequence: CASSLGQRGTDTQYF.

The chain links TRBV9 to TRBJ1-2; D ambiguous. This CDR3 contains 15 residues. The germline gives CDR1 SGDLS, CDR2 YYNGEE. V lost 3 bases and J 1 base, leaving 13 bases between the germline ends. The CDR3, as DNA: TGTGCCAGCAGCGGCCTCCACGGTGATAACTATGGCTACACCTTC. Protein product: CASSGLHGDNYGYTF.

V gene TRBV9 combines with J gene TRBJ2-3; D ambiguous. The CDR3 length is 12 residues. V was cut by 3 bases and J by 3 bases, with 5 bases left in between. In germline, CDR1 is SGDLS, CDR2 YYNGEE. CDR3 sequence: CASSAGTDTQYF. Here the CDR3 DNA reads TGTGCCAGCAGCGCCGGGACAGATACGCAGTATTTT.

The chain is built from TRBV4-1 and TRBJ1-5; TRBD1 aligns across 8 bases. After removal of 2 bases from V and 1 base from J, the junction contained 4 bases not matched to a gene. Per germline, CDR1 MGHRA and CDR2 YSYEKL. The CDR3 is 16 residues long. Written as DNA, the CDR3 is TGCGCCAGCAGCCAAAGGCGGACAGGGAGCAATCAGCCCCAGCATTTT. Its protein is CASSQRRTGSNQPQHF.

CDR3 loop: CASSYSGTADYGYTF. CDR3 in DNA: TGTGCCAGCAGTTACTCTGGGACAGCGGATTATGGCTACACCTTC. The chain couples TRBV6-6 to TRBJ1-2; 7 bases agree with TRBD1. Trimming cost V 0 bases and J 5 bases; bases outside gene matches: 6. This CDR3 comprises 15 residues. Germline V gene lookup returns CDR1 MNHNY and CDR2 SVGAGI (reference sequence).

This chain connects TRBV10-3 to TRBJ1-5; D may be TRBD1 (6 bases). There are 15 residues in the CDR3. Trimming stripped 3 bases from V and 1 base from J, with 10 bases between. Per the germline V gene, CDR1 is ENHRY and CDR2 is SYGVKD. The CDR3, as DNA: TGTGCCATCAGTGAAGGGGGGATGAGCAATCAGCCCCAGCATTTT. It translates to CAISEGGMSNQPQHF.

The chain uses TRBV18 and TRBJ2-5; D is unclear. V gave up 0 bases and J gave up 3 bases, with 11 bases separating them. This CDR3 comprises 15 residues. CDR1 and CDR2 from the germline V gene are KGHSH and LQKENI. This chain's CDR3 is CASSPPRIAEETQYF. As DNA, the CDR3 is TGTGCCAGCTCACCACCGAGGATTGCGGAAGAGACCCAGTACTTC.

In regard to this clone: Other DNA sequences within the sample encode an identical CDR3. The chain uses TRBV29-1 and TRBJ2-5, with D tentatively TRBD2 (5 bases). The germline V gene has CDR1 SQVTM and CDR2 ANQGSEA. V lost 3 bases and J lost 5, with 7 bases in between. CDR3 length: 11 residues. The CDR3 sequence: CSVDPGETQYF. CDR3 nucleotide sequence: TGCAGCGTTGATCCGGGGGAGACCCAGTACTTC.

This clone was recorded a few times. The chain carries TRBV30 and TRBJ2-7; 10 bases align to TRBD1. The CDR3 runs 13 residues. CDR1 GTSNPN and CDR2 SVGIG come from the germline V gene (reference sequence). J gave up 4 bases and V 3 bases, and 3 bases lay outside the gene matches. In DNA form, the CDR3 reads TGTGCCTGGAGGAGGGACAGGGGTTACGAGCAGTACTTC. It yields the protein CAWRRDRGYEQYF.

This clone was observed a handful of times. The V call is TRBV29-1, the J call TRBJ2-7; TRBD1 matches 10 bases. Germline V lookup: CDR1 SQVTM, CDR2 ANQGSEA. J lost 7 bases, V lost 6 bases, and 9 bases had no gene match. CDR3 size: 13 residues. Here the CDR3 reads CSVGGQGVGEQYF. DNA for the CDR3: TGCAGCGTCGGAGGACAGGGGGTCGGTGAGCAGTACTTC.

CDR3: CASSLWDSNTDTQYF. The DNA of the CDR3 is TGTGCCAGCAGCTTATGGGACTCCAACACAGATACGCAGTATTTT. V and J are TRBV7-2 and TRBJ2-3; the D gene is possibly TRBD2 (6 bases). V was trimmed by 2 bases and J by 2 bases, leaving 11 bases between them. The CDR3 is 15 residues long. The germline V gene has CDR1 SGHTA and CDR2 FQGNSA. The full variable domain, in which reference TRBV7-2 and TRBJ2-3 provide the parts outside the CDR3, is GAGVSQSPSNKVTEKGKDVELRCDPISGHTALYWYRQSLGQGLEFLIYFQGNSAPDKSGLPSDRFSAERTGGSVSTLTIQRTQQEDSAVYLCASSLWDSNTDTQYFGPGTRLTVL.

The rearrangement joins TRBV6-6 to TRBJ1-2, with D tentatively TRBD1 (6 bases). Trimming cost V 1 base and J 8 bases, with 20 bases left between them. Germline assignment: CDR1 MNHNY and CDR2 SVGAGI (reference sequence). This CDR3 spans 16 amino acids. CDR3 sequence (DNA): TGTGCCAGCAGTTACTTACTGGGGGGGCAGCCCGACGGCTACACCTTC. Residues: CASSYLLGGQPDGYTF.

The V call is TRBV5-6, the J call TRBJ1-5; D unresolved. Between the trimmed V and J ends, which lost 1 base and 7 bases, there was a span of 9 bases. The CDR3 runs to 13 residues. CDR1 and CDR2 (germline): SGHDT, YYEEEE. The CDR3 sequence: CASSLPGVQPQHF. The CDR3 region has the DNA TGTGCCAGCAGCTTGCCTGGGGTCCAGCCCCAGCATTTT.

The gene calls are TRBV19 and TRBJ1-2; 9 nucleotides match TRBD1. The CDR3 is made up of 11 amino acids. Germline V CDR1 and CDR2: LNHDA, SQIVND (reference sequence). The ends lost 10 bases at V and 8 bases at J; junction bases unmatched: 5. The CDR3 bases are TGTGCCACCCGGACAGGGGAAGGCTACACCTTC. Its translation: CATRTGEGYTF. Complete variable domain (other parts from reference TRBV19 and TRBJ1-2): DGGITQSPKYLFRKEGQNVTLSCEQNLNHDAMYWYRQDPGQGLRLIYYSQIVNDFQKGDIAEGYSVSREKKESFPLTVTSAQKNPTAFYLCATRTGEGYTFGSGTRLTVV.

In DNA form, the CDR3 reads TGTGCCAGCAGCTTCCAGGGGAGCTCCTACAATGAGCAGTTCTTC. Translated, it gives CASSFQGSSYNEQFF. This chain connects TRBV5-6 to TRBJ2-1, with D possibly being TRBD1 (6 bases). V was cut by 2 bases and J by 0 bases, with 9 bases left in between. There are 15 residues in the CDR3. Germline V gene data show CDR1 as SGHDT and CDR2 as YYEEEE.

The rearrangement links TRBV11-3 to TRBJ2-7, with D possibly called TRBD1 or TRBD2 (5 bases each). Germline CDR1 is SGHNT and CDR2 is YENEEA. The V end was cut by 5 bases, the J end by 2 bases, with 13 bases between. CDR3 size: 14 residues. CDR3 sequence: CASSLRDGTYEQYF. In DNA form, the CDR3 reads TGTGCCAGCAGCCTCCGGGACGGAACCTACGAGCAGTACTTC.

This clone appeared a few times. The chain links TRBV13 to TRBJ1-2; no clear D. The CDR3 sequence is 13 residues long. Germline CDR1 and CDR2: PRHDT and FYEKMQ (reference sequence). V was cut by 1 base and J by 1 base, with 4 bases left in between. The DNA of the CDR3 is TGTGCCAGCAGCTTAGAGGGTAACTATGGCTACACCTTC. Amino acids: CASSLEGNYGYTF.